Presented here are 23 T cell receptor beta chains from one specimen sequenced in a study of sequential checkpoint blockade in melanoma. Profiling relied on immunoSEQ multiplex PCR, and the TCRdb table lists in-frame clones only, not all of them. The table has over 15,000 clones, around 74% seen once. The treatment here: randomized to nivolumab then ipilimumab (arm A) or the reverse (arm B). Here the sequenced sample was CD8+ T cells sorted from blood (inferred from file names), taken from a patient given nivolumab and ipilimumab in sequence. These receptors originate from a human donor with melanoma.

V is TRBV14 and J is TRBJ1-1; possible D gene TRBD1, 5 bases. This CDR3 region has 18 residues. V was trimmed by 2 bases and J by 6 bases, leaving 25 bases between them. CDR1 is SGHDN, CDR2 FVKESK, per germline. CDR3 in DNA: TGTGCCAGCAGCCAAAGAGTGGGTGGATTAACTCGGGACTCTGAAGCTTTCTTT. It encodes CASSQRVGGLTRDSEAFF.

The chain couples TRBV6-6 to TRBJ2-3, with D uncertain. Trimming stripped 4 bases from V and 5 bases from J, with 10 bases between. Germline CDR1 reads MNHNY; CDR2 reads SVGAGI (reference sequence). This CDR3 has 13 amino acids. CDR3 DNA: TGTGCCAGCAGTTCGGTGTTGTTAGATACGCAGTATTTT. Translated: CASSSVLLDTQYF.

This clone was detected only a few times. The gene calls are TRBV5-1 and TRBJ1-1; no reliable D call. The CDR3 contains 14 residues. Germline V gives CDR1 SGHRS, CDR2 YFSETQ. V was trimmed by 2 bases and J by 5 bases, leaving 13 bases between them. The CDR3 is CASSFRAPGTEAFF. The CDR3 DNA sequence: TGCGCCAGCAGCTTTCGGGCTCCGGGGACTGAAGCTTTCTTT.

This clone was seen just once. The V and J genes are TRBV27 and TRBJ2-3; a possible D gene is TRBD1 (5 bases). Germline lookup yields CDR1 MNHEY and CDR2 SMNVEV (reference sequence). The ends were cut back, 1 base at V and 3 bases at J, with 11 bases in the middle. CDR3 length equals 15 residues. CDR3 in DNA: TGTGCCAGCAGTTTATATGGCAGGGAAACAGATACGCAGTATTTT. Protein sequence: CASSLYGRETDTQYF.

The chain joins TRBV7-6 to TRBJ2-2, with D maybe TRBD1 (5 bases). V was clipped by 4 bases and J by 0 bases, with 12 bases between them. This CDR3 is built from 16 residues. In germline, CDR1 is SGHVS, CDR2 FNYEAQ. DNA of the CDR3: TGTGCCAGCAGCTGGACGGACAATACGAACACCGGGGAGCTGTTTTTT. Protein sequence: CASSWTDNTNTGELFF.

In its sample, this clone was seen a few times. The V gene is TRBV6-4, the J gene TRBJ1-1; 8 nucleotides align to TRBD1. This CDR3 is built from 14 residues. V lost 5 bases and J lost 4; bases outside the gene matches: 6. CDR1 and CDR2 (germline): MRHNA, SNTAGT. The CDR3 here is CASSSGQGGTEAFF. Here the CDR3 DNA reads TGTGCCAGCAGTTCCGGACAGGGAGGCACTGAAGCTTTCTTT.

V and J are TRBV7-6 and TRBJ2-5; 10 bases match TRBD2. The germline gives CDR1 SGHVS, CDR2 FNYEAQ. V dropped 5 bases and J dropped 5; count of bases not matched to a gene: 8. The CDR3 is 15 residues long. CDR3 sequence reads: CASSAGTSDEETQYF. CDR3 coding DNA: TGTGCCAGCAGCGCCGGGACTAGCGACGAGGAGACCCAGTACTTC.

V usage is TRBV5-1 and J usage is TRBJ2-5, with a weak D call TRBD2 (6 bases). V dropped 0 bases and J dropped 0 bases, with 12 bases sitting between them. This CDR3 is 16 amino acids long. The germline V gene encodes CDR1 SGHRS and CDR2 YFSETQ. CDR3 sequence reads: CASSLVPGRYQETQYF. In DNA form, the CDR3 reads TGCGCCAGCAGCTTGGTTCCAGGGAGGTACCAAGAGACCCAGTACTTC.

The rearrangement links TRBV29-1 to TRBJ1-1; 7 bases agree with TRBD1. The length of the CDR3 is 10 residues. Germline V gene lookup returns CDR1 SQVTM and CDR2 ANQGSEA. The ends lost 6 bases at V and 8 bases at J; junction bases unmatched: 3. The CDR3 spells CSVPGQEAFF. The CDR3 DNA reads as TGCAGCGTCCCGGGACAGGAAGCTTTCTTT.

The chain recombines TRBV4-1 with TRBJ2-7; a weak D match, TRBD1 (6 bases). The CDR3 is 15 residues long. The germline V gene encodes CDR1 MGHRA and CDR2 YSYEKL. Trimming stripped 1 base from V and 3 bases from J, with 13 bases between. DNA for the CDR3: TGCGCCAGCAGCCAAGCGACAGGTGAGGGCTACGAGCAGTACTTC. Translation: CASSQATGEGYEQYF.

The sample holds one count of this clone. The chain couples TRBV27 to TRBJ1-6; D unresolved. CDR1 is MNHEY, CDR2 SMNVEV, per germline (reference sequence). The CDR3 is 14 residues long. V shed 3 bases and J shed 0 bases, with 3 bases lying between them. This chain's CDR3 is CASSFSSYNSPLHF. CDR3 DNA sequence: TGTGCCAGCAGTTTTAGCTCCTATAATTCACCCCTCCACTTT.

This clone has a single count. The rearrangement uses TRBV29-1 and TRBJ2-1, with TRBD2 matching 11 bases. CDR3 length equals 14 residues. The trim removed 2 bases at V and 6 bases at J, leaving 3 bases unmatched. Looked up from germline, CDR1 is SQVTM and CDR2 is ANQGSEA. The CDR3 is CSVELAGGGNEQFF. CDR3 nucleotides: TGCAGCGTTGAACTAGCGGGGGGCGGCAATGAGCAGTTCTTC.

The chain links TRBV11-2 to TRBJ2-5, with D possibly being TRBD2 (6 bases). The better agreement between TRBJ2-7 and the DNA end casts doubt on the J call. The CDR3 extends over 14 amino acids. Germline V gene sequence: CDR1 SGHAT, CDR2 FQNNGV. The CDR3 DNA reads TGTGCCAGCAACTGGGGCAGGGAGGCCTACGAGCAGTACTTC. Its protein is CASNWGREAYEQYF.

The V call is TRBV6-5, the J call TRBJ2-7, with D possibly being TRBD1 (6 bases). The V end lost 0 bases, the J end lost 6 bases, and 9 bases lay between the germline ends. This CDR3 comprises 13 residues. Looked up from germline, CDR1 is MNHEY and CDR2 is SVGAGI. For the CDR3, the DNA is TGTGCCAGCAGTTACTCGACAGGTCCCGAGCAGTACTTC. It is translated as CASSYSTGPEQYF.

The chain employs TRBV30 and TRBJ1-2, with 8 bases matching TRBD1. The CDR3 contains 15 residues. Germline V gene lookup returns CDR1 GTSNPN and CDR2 SVGIG (reference sequence). The V and J ends lost 4 bases and 3 bases, in that order; junction bases with no gene match: 10. This CDR3 is CAWNLRTDRDYGYTF. As DNA, the CDR3 is TGTGCCTGGAATCTGAGAACGGACAGGGACTATGGCTACACCTTC.

This chain joins TRBV27 and TRBJ2-6; D remains ambiguous. From germline, CDR1 is MNHEY and CDR2 SMNVEV (reference sequence). The CDR3 runs to 15 residues. V was shortened by 2 bases and J by 0 bases, with 5 bases between the two germline ends. CDR3 nucleotide sequence: TGTGCCAGCAGTTTACGGTTCTCTGGGGCCAACGTCCTGACTTTC. It encodes CASSLRFSGANVLTF.

This clone came up a few times. The genes are TRBV6-1 and TRBJ1-1; D remains ambiguous. The CDR3 runs 13 residues. V lost 5 bases to trimming and J lost 1 base, with 8 bases between them. Germline assignment: CDR1 MNHNS and CDR2 SASEGT. CDR3 in DNA: TGTGCCAGCAGTCCCCCAGGGAACACTGAAGCTTTCTTT. Encoded protein: CASSPPGNTEAFF.

This rearrangement joins TRBV9 to TRBJ2-1, with 8 bases fitting TRBD1. After removal of 3 bases from V and 4 bases from J, the junction contained 6 bases not matched to a gene. Germline lookup yields CDR1 SGDLS and CDR2 YYNGEE. The CDR3 is 15 residues long. The CDR3: CASSASGQEYNEQFF. In DNA, the CDR3 is TGTGCCAGCAGCGCCTCGGGACAGGAGTACAATGAGCAGTTCTTC.

The chain joins TRBV12-5 to TRBJ2-7; a possible D gene is TRBD1 (6 bases). V dropped 5 bases and J dropped 3 bases, with 11 bases sitting between them. The CDR3 length is 13 residues. CDR1 LGHNT and CDR2 FRNRAP come from the germline V gene. The CDR3 spells CASGKTGFYEQYF. CDR3 DNA: TGTGCTAGTGGTAAAACAGGGTTCTACGAGCAGTACTTC.

This chain joins TRBV6-5 and TRBJ2-7; weak D call: TRBD1 (5 bases). The CDR3 runs 14 residues. V was trimmed by 2 bases and J by 3 bases, leaving 11 bases between them. In germline, CDR1 is MNHEY, CDR2 SVGAGI. CDR3 sequence reads: CASSYGVGDYEQYF. The CDR3 region has the DNA TGTGCCAGCAGTTACGGGGTAGGGGACTACGAGCAGTACTTC.

This rearrangement joins TRBV19 to TRBJ2-3; 7 bases match TRBD1. CDR1 is LNHDA and CDR2 is SQIVND in the germline V gene (reference sequence). Trimming at V came to 3 bases and at J to 3 bases, leaving 15 bases not matched to a gene. The CDR3 sequence is 18 residues long. The CDR3 DNA is TGTGCCAGTAGTATTTCTTTTCTTCGAGACAGGGCAACAGATACGCAGTATTTT. Its translation: CASSISFLRDRATDTQYF.

The CDR3: CASSPTSGTRNEQFF. In DNA, the CDR3 is TGTGCCAGCAGCCCAACTAGCGGGACTCGCAATGAGCAGTTCTTC. The V and J genes are TRBV27 and TRBJ2-1, with 10 bases identical to TRBD2. With 6 bases clipped from V and 6 bases from J, the junction kept 8 bases outside the gene matches. CDR1 MNHEY and CDR2 SMNVEV come from the germline V gene (reference sequence). The CDR3 loop spans 15 amino acids.

V usage is TRBV4-3 and J usage is TRBJ2-1; tentative D call: TRBD2 (6 bases). Trimming pared 0 bases from V and 9 bases from J, leaving 12 bases between. This CDR3 region has 14 residues. CDR1 and CDR2 (germline): LGHNA, YSLEER. CDR3 DNA sequence: TGCGCCAGCAGCCAAGATGAGGAGGGGTTTGAGCAGTTCTTC. The encoded protein is CASSQDEEGFEQFF.